This T cell receptor beta chain derives from a study of shared clonotypes between healthy human individuals. Between the trimmed V and J ends, which lost 3 bases and 1 base, there was a span of 9 bases. Germline CDR1 reads KGHSH; CDR2 reads LQKENI. This CDR3 comprises 14 residues. Researchers divided each subset's genomic DNA evenly across several immunoSEQ plates. TCRdb's table, derived via immunoSEQ multiplex PCR, lists solely in-frame clones and lacks some. Seen here are millions of clones, around 90% observed once, and the top ten hold about 0.13%. Points on this clone: This sample includes further DNA sequences coding for the same CDR3.

The specimen was naive CD4+ T cells sorted from blood. The subset was: CD45RA+ positively selected. This rearrangement joins TRBV18 to TRBJ1-1; TRBD1 might be the D (5 bases). The TCR comes from a man younger than 30 in good health. The DNA of the CDR3 is TGTGCCAGCTCACCGCTCAGGGAGAACACTGAAGCTTTCTTT. Translated: CASSPLRENTEAFF.